These 15 T cell receptor beta chains originate from one sample sequenced in a study of T cells in Graves' hyperthyroidism and ophthalmopathy. RNA transcripts provided the source from which TCR beta CDR3 regions were amplified. HTBI primers were employed in a first-round RT-PCR of the TCR CDR3. Each CDR3 protein gets one entry after TCRdb re-called the multiplex PCR reads with MiXCR. The sample lists 200,000 to 250,000 distinct CDR3 sequences; 17% were seen once. The sequencing sample was made of blood. The source is a man aged 45 to 65 with Graves' hyperthyroidism.

The chain carries TRBV9 and TRBJ2-1, with TRBD2 identical over 7 bases. Per the germline V gene, CDR1 is SGDLS and CDR2 is YYNGEE. The CDR3 has 15 residues. V trimming: 3 bases; J trimming: 2 bases; junction bases outside the gene matches: 5. The CDR3 sequence: CASSGGSSAYNEQFF. Here the CDR3 DNA reads TGTGCCAGCAGCGGCGGGAGTAGCGCCTACAATGAGCAGTTCTTC.

This clonotype was observed a few times. The chain links TRBV27 to TRBJ1-5; 7 positions agree with TRBD1. Germline assignment: CDR1 MNHEY and CDR2 SMNVEV (reference sequence). The trim removed 9 bases at V and 3 bases at J, leaving 14 bases unmatched. This CDR3 has 16 residues. The CDR3 is CASLPMARGTNQPQHF. CDR3 DNA sequence: TGTGCCAGTTTACCCATGGCCAGGGGGACCAATCAGCCCCAGCATTTT.

This clonotype was recorded at least ten times. The chain couples TRBV20-1 to TRBJ2-3, with 13 bases that match TRBD2. J was trimmed by 6 bases and V by 2 bases; bases with no gene match: 5. There are 15 residues in the CDR3. Per germline, CDR1 DFQATT and CDR2 SNEGSKA (reference sequence). CDR3 protein: CSARPPTSGRDTQYF. The CDR3 DNA reads as TGCAGTGCTAGACCCCCGACTAGCGGGAGGGATACGCAGTATTTT.

This clonotype occurred many times. This sequence joins TRBV6-1 and TRBJ2-1; 12 bases line up with TRBD2. This CDR3 has 17 residues. Germline V gene data show CDR1 as MNHNS and CDR2 as SASEGT. Losses at the gene ends were 5 bases for V and 4 bases for J; bases not matched to a gene: 9. The CDR3: CASSSLAGGLRYNEQFF. The CDR3 bases are TGTGCCAGCAGTTCTCTAGCGGGAGGGCTAAGATACAATGAGCAGTTCTTC.

On this clonotype: A much larger clone differs by one base, so this may be a read error. The CDR3 protein is CASGLRTSGGTDTQYF. CDR3 in DNA: TGTGCCAGCGGCTTAAGGACTAGCGGGGGCACAGATACGCAGTATTTT. The J gene is TRBJ2-3, the V gene TRBV7-8; TRBD2 matches at 12 bases. This CDR3 is built from 16 residues. Germline V gene data show CDR1 as SGHVS and CDR2 as FQNEAQ.

This clonotype was seen a handful of times. This chain connects TRBV15 to TRBJ2-5, with D unresolved. In germline, CDR1 is LNHNV, CDR2 YYDKDF (reference sequence). This CDR3 region has 14 residues. Trimming took 0 bases from V and 5 from J, leaving 10 bases between them. The CDR3 DNA reads TGTGCCACCAGCAGAGATGCGGTAACTGAGACCCAGTACTTC. Translated, it gives CATSRDAVTETQYF.

The chain carries TRBV20-1 and TRBJ2-7, with D perhaps TRBD1 (5 bases). The CDR3 loop spans 11 amino acids. Germline CDR1 reads DFQATT; CDR2 reads SNEGSKA (reference sequence). The CDR3 reads CSGGQSYEQYF. The CDR3 DNA follows: TGCAGCGGTGGACAATCCTACGAGCAGTACTTC.

The chain links TRBV30 to TRBJ2-7, with 8 bases matching TRBD2. After removal of 1 base from V and 7 bases from J, the junction contained 6 bases not matched to a gene. Germline lookup yields CDR1 GTSNPN and CDR2 SVGIG (reference sequence). The CDR3 is 13 amino acids. The CDR3 is CAWSELAGLEQYF. CDR3 DNA: TGTGCCTGGAGTGAGCTAGCGGGCCTGGAGCAGTACTTC.

There are many counts of this clonotype. The chain joins TRBV11-2 to TRBJ2-7; 10 bases match TRBD2. The V and J ends lost 1 base and 3 bases, in that order; junction bases with no gene match: 0. Germline V gene sequence: CDR1 SGHAT, CDR2 FQNNGV. The CDR3 loop spans 14 amino acids. The CDR3 loop reads CASSLGLAGYEQYF. The CDR3 bases are TGTGCCAGCAGCTTAGGACTAGCGGGCTACGAGCAGTACTTC.

This clonotype showed up many times. V gene TRBV28 combines with J gene TRBJ2-3; D not certain. The V gene's germline CDR1 is MDHEN and CDR2 SYDVKM. The CDR3 runs 15 residues. Trimming took off 3 bases at V and 3 bases at J, with 13 bases between the two ends. Here the CDR3 DNA reads TGTGCCAGCAGTTTTGGCCAGGAGCTAACAGATACGCAGTATTTT. Protein: CASSFGQELTDTQYF.

This clonotype was found many times. The chain couples TRBV11-2 to TRBJ1-1, with D perhaps matching TRBD1 (6 bases). Trimming shortened V by 10 bases and J by 1 base, and 13 bases separated the two germline ends. The CDR3 contains 13 residues. Germline loops: CDR1 SGHAT, CDR2 FQNNGV. The chain's CDR3 is CATSAGANTEAFF. The CDR3 DNA follows: TGTGCCACCTCGGCAGGGGCGAACACTGAAGCTTTCTTT. The complete variable domain, with remaining parts taken from reference TRBV11-2 and TRBJ1-1, reads EAGVAQSPRYKIIEKRQSVAFWCNPISGHATLYWYQQILGQGPKLLIQFQNNGVVDDSQLPKDRFSAERLKGVDSTLKIQPAKLEDSAVYLCATSAGANTEAFFGQGTRLTVV.

This clonotype appeared many times. The V gene is TRBV7-2, the J gene TRBJ2-7, with TRBD2 identical over 8 bases. V was pared by 2 bases and J by 4 bases, with 1 base of the junction left unmatched. The CDR3 totals 13 residues. The V gene's germline CDR1 is SGHTA and CDR2 FQGNSA. The CDR3 region has the DNA TGTGCCAGCAGCTTACGGGGGGGGTACGAGCAGTACTTC. This sequence encodes CASSLRGGYEQYF.

This clonotype showed up many times. The V gene is TRBV27, the J gene TRBJ2-5; 9 bases map to TRBD1. CDR3 length equals 14 residues. Germline CDR1 and CDR2: MNHEY and SMNVEV (reference sequence). V lost 1 base to trimming and J lost 4 bases; unmatched junction nucleotides: 1. This CDR3 reads CASSLWTGAETQYF. In nucleotides, the CDR3 is TGTGCCAGCAGTTTATGGACAGGGGCAGAGACCCAGTACTTC.

This clonotype was detected ten times or more. The V gene is TRBV12-3 or TRBV12-4, the J gene TRBJ1-1; D remains unclear. V gave up 7 bases and J gave up 2 bases, with 11 bases separating them. The CDR3 runs to 13 residues. CDR3 in DNA: TGTGCCAGCACTAAACAGTTTAACACTGAAGCTTTCTTT. Translation gives CASTKQFNTEAFF.

The CDR3 region has the DNA TGTGCCAGCAGCCCACCTAGCGGGAGTGTCTACGAGCAGTACTTC. Protein sequence: CASSPPSGSVYEQYF. This chain uses TRBV7-9 with TRBJ2-7; 10 bases line up with TRBD2. CDR3 length: 15 residues. Germline CDR1 SEHNR, CDR2 FQNEAQ (reference sequence). V shed 5 bases and J 3 bases; nucleotides not matched to a gene: 7.